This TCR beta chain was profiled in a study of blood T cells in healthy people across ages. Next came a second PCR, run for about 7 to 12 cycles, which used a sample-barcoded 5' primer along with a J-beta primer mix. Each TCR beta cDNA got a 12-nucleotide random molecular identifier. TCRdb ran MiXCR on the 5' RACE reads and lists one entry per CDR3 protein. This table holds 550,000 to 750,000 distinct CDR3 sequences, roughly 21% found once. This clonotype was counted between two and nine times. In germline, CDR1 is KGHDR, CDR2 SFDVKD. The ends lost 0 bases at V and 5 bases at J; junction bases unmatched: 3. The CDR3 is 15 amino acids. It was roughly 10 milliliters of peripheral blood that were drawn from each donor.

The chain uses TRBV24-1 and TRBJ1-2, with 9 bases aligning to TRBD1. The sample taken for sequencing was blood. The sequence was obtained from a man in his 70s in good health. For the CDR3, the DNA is TGTGCCACCAGTGATTTGCGGGACAGGGAATATGGCTACACCTTC. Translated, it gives CATSDLRDREYGYTF.